The T cell receptor (beta chain) described here comes from a study of Graves' ophthalmopathy and Graves' hyperthyroidism. The CDR3 covers 18 residues. The ends were cut back, 4 bases at V and 7 bases at J, with 25 bases in the middle. The germline CDR1 and CDR2 sequences are LGHNT and FRNRAP. The sample holds many counts of this clonotype. The study amplified TCR beta CDR3 regions using RNA transcripts. RT-PCR with HTBI primers came first, then second-round multiplex PCR. TCRdb recomputed calls from the multiplex PCR reads with MiXCR, one row per CDR3 protein. The profile covers 400,000 or so distinct CDR3 sequences, with 15% to 20% appearing a single time and roughly 2.6% taken by the ten largest.

The chain employs TRBV12-5 and TRBJ2-2; tentative D call: TRBD2 (8 bases). The specimen sequenced was peripheral blood. This TCR came from an adult woman with stable Graves' hyperthyroidism. The CDR3 DNA sequence: TGTGCTAGTGGTTGGATAAAGGGGGCTAGCGGGTTTAACGGGGAGCTGTTTTTT. This translates into CASGWIKGASGFNGELFF.